This TCR beta chain came from a study of blood T cell repertoires in COVID-19. The table came from immunoSEQ multiplex PCR; TCRdb's copy has only in-frame clones and leaves some out. The sample holds 250,000 to 300,000 clones, less than 90% seen once. Specimen: peripheral blood. This TCR was recovered from a man in his sixties who had recovered from COVID-19.

The CDR3 sequence: CASSRTGAVAEAFF. Here the CDR3 DNA reads TGTGCCAGCAGTCGCACAGGGGCGGTGGCTGAAGCTTTCTTT. V usage is TRBV28 and J usage is TRBJ1-1, with 7 bases identical to TRBD1. The CDR3 runs 14 residues. Germline CDR1 MDHEN, CDR2 SYDVKM. Trimming removed 5 bases from V and 6 bases from J; junction bases left unmatched: 9.